The 30 T cell receptor beta chains below come from one sample, sequenced in a study of T cell changes during pregnancy in multiple sclerosis. Assay used: immunoSEQ multiplex PCR; TCRdb lists only in-frame clones, some missing. The data hold approximately 54,000 clones, with more than 90% observed a single time. The input for sequencing was peripheral blood, taken after pregnancy. These receptors were collected from a female donor in good health, enrolled as a control in a pregnancy study.

This clone was recorded a few times. The genes are TRBV7-2 and TRBJ2-2, with TRBD1 matching 7 bases. This CDR3 has 14 residues. CDR1 and CDR2 from the germline V gene are SGHTA and FQGNSA. With V trimmed by 3 bases and J by 4 bases, 2 bases remained unmatched. In nucleotides, the CDR3 is TGTGCCAGCAGCTTTAACAGGGGCACCGGGGAGCTGTTTTTT. It is translated as CASSFNRGTGELFF.

The chain links TRBV28 to TRBJ1-2; TRBD1 matches 7 bases. The J segment lost 2 bases and the V segment lost 2 bases, leaving 8 bases of the junction unmatched. Germline-derived CDR1 and CDR2 are MDHEN and SYDVKM. The CDR3 consists of 16 residues. Written as DNA, the CDR3 is TGTGCCAGCAGTTTACCACAGGGGATTTCCAACTATGGCTACACCTTC. It yields the protein CASSLPQGISNYGYTF.

This rearrangement joins TRBV19 to TRBJ1-1; D perhaps matches TRBD1 (5 bases). This CDR3 has 13 residues. V was shortened by 3 bases and J by 7 bases, with 12 bases between the two germline ends. Germline loops: CDR1 LNHDA, CDR2 SQIVND (reference sequence). CDR3 loop: CASSMDTAREAFF. The CDR3 coding sequence is TGTGCCAGTAGTATGGACACGGCTCGTGAAGCTTTCTTT. The whole variable domain, remainder taken from reference TRBV19 and TRBJ1-1, is DGGITQSPKYLFRKEGQNVTLSCEQNLNHDAMYWYRQDPGQGLRLIYYSQIVNDFQKGDIAEGYSVSREKKESFPLTVTSAQKNPTAFYLCASSMDTAREAFFGQGTRLTVV.

This chain links TRBV19 with TRBJ1-1; a weak D match, TRBD1 (5 bases). This CDR3 region has 17 residues. CDR1 is LNHDA and CDR2 is SQIVND in the germline V gene (reference sequence). V lost 6 bases, J lost 0 bases, and 20 bases lay in between. CDR3: CASRTRRGSPLNTEAFF. In DNA form, the CDR3 reads TGTGCCAGTAGAACGAGGAGGGGTTCCCCGTTGAACACTGAAGCTTTCTTT. Full variable domain (remainder filled in from reference TRBV19 and TRBJ1-1): DGGITQSPKYLFRKEGQNVTLSCEQNLNHDAMYWYRQDPGQGLRLIYYSQIVNDFQKGDIAEGYSVSREKKESFPLTVTSAQKNPTAFYLCASRTRRGSPLNTEAFFGQGTRLTVV.

For this clone: Other DNA sequences of this sample code for an identical CDR3. V usage is TRBV5-1 and J usage is TRBJ2-2; TRBD2 matches 12 bases. V shed 0 bases and J 2 bases; nucleotides not matched to a gene: 2. Germline V lookup: CDR1 SGHRS, CDR2 YFSETQ. The CDR3 is made up of 17 amino acids. The chain's CDR3 is CASSLGLAGANTGELFF. The CDR3, as DNA: TGCGCCAGCAGCTTGGGACTAGCGGGAGCCAACACCGGGGAGCTGTTTTTT.

The V call is TRBV2, the J call TRBJ1-1; TRBD1 might be the D (5 bases). V lost 0 bases and J lost 3, with 5 bases in between. Germline CDR1 and CDR2: SNHLY and FYNNEI. The CDR3 extends over 13 amino acids. DNA of the CDR3: TGTGCCAGCAGTGAAGCCAGGGACACTGAAGCTTTCTTT. Translated, it gives CASSEARDTEAFF.

The CDR3, as DNA: TGTGCCAGCTCACCTCCCCCCGCGGAGACCCAGTACTTC. It codes for CASSPPPAETQYF. This chain uses TRBV18 with TRBJ2-5; no definite D call. The CDR3 covers 13 residues. V was clipped by 3 bases and J by 5 bases, with 10 bases between them. Germline V gene lookup returns CDR1 KGHSH and CDR2 LQKENI.

The chain links TRBV19 to TRBJ2-1; TRBD2 is a possible D gene (6 bases). Germline CDR1 reads LNHDA; CDR2 reads SQIVND (reference sequence). V was trimmed by 6 bases and J by 8 bases, leaving 23 bases between them. CDR3 length: 16 residues. In nucleotides, the CDR3 is TGTGCCAGTAGCAAACCCCGGGGGATTGACGTCGATGAGCAGTTCTTC. It is translated as CASSKPRGIDVDEQFF.

The J gene is TRBJ2-7, the V gene TRBV6-5, with 13 bases that match TRBD2. This CDR3 is 14 amino acids long. Trimming removed 6 bases from V and 5 bases from J; junction bases left unmatched: 4. CDR1 and CDR2 (germline): MNHEY, SVGAGI. Here the CDR3 reads CASRTSGRLHEQYF. CDR3 DNA: TGTGCCAGCAGGACTAGCGGGAGGCTCCACGAGCAGTACTTC.

The rearrangement links TRBV7-9 to TRBJ1-2, with D possibly matching TRBD1 (6 bases). Trimming pared 6 bases from V and 4 bases from J, leaving 12 bases between. The germline V gene has CDR1 SEHNR and CDR2 FQNEAQ (reference sequence). This CDR3 comprises 13 residues. In nucleotides, the CDR3 is TGTGCCAGCAGTTACAGGGTTTCCTATGGCTACACCTTC. Translation gives CASSYRVSYGYTF.

The rearrangement links TRBV30 to TRBJ2-3; 10 bases line up with TRBD2. V lost 4 bases, J lost 5 bases, and 18 bases stayed unmatched. CDR1 GTSNPN and CDR2 SVGIG come from the germline V gene (reference sequence). The CDR3 runs 18 residues. The CDR3 spells CAWTSPILAGPTGDTQYF. CDR3 DNA: TGTGCCTGGACGTCTCCTATACTAGCGGGACCCACCGGAGATACGCAGTATTTT.

V usage is TRBV15 and J usage is TRBJ1-2, with D perhaps TRBD1 (5 bases). Trimming took off 3 bases at V and 4 bases at J, with 9 bases between the two ends. The CDR3 length is 13 residues. CDR1 LNHNV and CDR2 YYDKDF come from the germline V gene (reference sequence). CDR3: CATSRQGPYGYTF. CDR3 sequence (DNA): TGTGCCACCAGCAGGCAGGGCCCCTATGGCTACACCTTC.

V usage is TRBV19 and J usage is TRBJ2-2, with D possibly TRBD1 on 6 matching bases. CDR3 length: 14 residues. The ends were cut back, 8 bases at V and 4 bases at J, with 14 bases in the middle. Looked up from germline, CDR1 is LNHDA and CDR2 is SQIVND (reference sequence). CDR3 amino acids: CASHWGTFTGELFF. The CDR3 DNA is TGTGCCAGTCACTGGGGGACATTCACCGGGGAGCTGTTTTTT.

This rearrangement joins TRBV11-2 to TRBJ1-5; D not certain. V lost 1 base to trimming and J lost 9 bases, with 19 bases between them. Germline CDR1 SGHAT, CDR2 FQNNGV. The CDR3 sequence is 16 residues long. CDR3 DNA sequence: TGTGCCAGCAGCTTAGGGCGGTTTATGAGGGCAGGGCCCCAGCATTTT. This encodes CASSLGRFMRAGPQHF.

The chain combines TRBV19 with TRBJ2-7; 7 bases are shared with TRBD1. Trimming cost V 10 bases and J 2 bases; bases outside gene matches: 8. Germline loops: CDR1 LNHDA, CDR2 SQIVND (reference sequence). The CDR3 runs 13 residues. CDR3 coding DNA: TGTGCCACCAGGGACAGCGGAGCCTACGAGCAGTACTTC. Translating gives CATRDSGAYEQYF.

The chain joins TRBV5-1 to TRBJ2-2; tentatively, D is TRBD2 (5 bases). The CDR3 runs 17 residues. The germline V and J ends were trimmed by 2 bases and 3 bases, with 17 bases remaining between them. From germline, CDR1 is SGHRS and CDR2 YFSETQ. In DNA form, the CDR3 reads TGCGCCAGCAGCTTCGCCCCTCGGACTCGCGACACCGGGGAGCTGTTTTTT. Translating it yields CASSFAPRTRDTGELFF.

V usage is TRBV29-1 and J usage is TRBJ2-2, with 12 nucleotides matching TRBD2. Trimming removed 4 bases from V and 6 bases from J; junction bases left unmatched: 3. Germline V lookup: CDR1 SQVTM, CDR2 ANQGSEA. The CDR3 totals 14 residues. This CDR3 is CSVGTSGVPGELFF. CDR3 in DNA: TGCAGCGTTGGGACTAGCGGGGTTCCCGGGGAGCTGTTTTTT.

V usage is TRBV9 and J usage is TRBJ2-1; TRBD2 is a possible D gene (6 bases). CDR1 and CDR2 from the germline V gene are SGDLS and YYNGEE. V dropped 0 bases and J dropped 4 bases, with 11 bases sitting between them. The CDR3 is made up of 15 amino acids. The DNA for the CDR3 is TGTGCCAGCAGCGTAGCTGAGCTAGCGTACAATGAGCAGTTCTTC. Protein: CASSVAELAYNEQFF.

The V gene is TRBV6-1, the J gene TRBJ1-1; D possibly corresponds to TRBD1 (6 bases). Trimming left V 7 bases short and J 1 base short, with 10 bases between. The germline CDR1 and CDR2 sequences are MNHNS and SASEGT. This CDR3 is built from 13 residues. The CDR3 DNA follows: TGTGCCAGCAAAGGCAGGGGGAACACTGAAGCTTTCTTT. The encoded protein is CASKGRGNTEAFF.

This clone occurred a few times. The rearrangement joins TRBV27 to TRBJ1-5; no clear D gene. The CDR3 has 14 residues. CDR1 and CDR2 from the germline V gene are MNHEY and SMNVEV (reference sequence). With 1 base removed from V and 4 bases from J, the gap between germline ends came to 8 bases. The CDR3 DNA reads TGTGCCAGCAGTTTATTGGCCCCAAATCAGCCCCAGCATTTT. Translation: CASSLLAPNQPQHF.

The chain employs TRBV2 and TRBJ2-1, with D possibly matching TRBD1 (5 bases). The length of the CDR3 is 14 residues. Trimming stripped 6 bases from V and 15 bases from J, with 24 bases between. Germline V gives CDR1 SNHLY, CDR2 FYNNEI. In DNA, the CDR3 is TGTGCCAGCAGCCAGTCATCCCAGGGATCTTATTCGTTCTTC. Its protein product is CASSQSSQGSYSFF. Drawing the rest from reference TRBV2 and TRBJ2-1, the complete variable domain is EPEVTQTPSHQVTQMGQEVILRCVPISNHLYFYWYRQILGQKVEFLVSFYNNEISEKSEIFDDQFSVERPDGSNFTLKIRSTKLEDSAMYFCASSQSSQGSYSFFGPGTRLTVL.

The chain recombines TRBV20-1 with TRBJ1-2; a weak D match, TRBD1 (5 bases). The CDR3 covers 11 residues. V dropped 1 base and J dropped 7 bases, with 7 bases sitting between them. In germline, CDR1 is DFQATT, CDR2 SNEGSKA (reference sequence). CDR3 in amino acids: CSARAGGGYTF. In DNA form, the CDR3 reads TGCAGTGCTAGAGCGGGGGGTGGCTACACCTTC.

The V and J genes are TRBV5-4 and TRBJ1-2, with 10 bases that match TRBD1. Losses at the gene ends were 4 bases for V and 8 bases for J; bases not matched to a gene: 8. The CDR3 runs to 14 residues. Germline V gene lookup returns CDR1 SGHNT and CDR2 YYREEE (reference sequence). The CDR3 DNA reads as TGTGCCAGCAGCCCGGAGACAGGGGGCGAAGGCTACACCTTC. It specifies CASSPETGGEGYTF. Full variable domain (remainder filled in from reference TRBV5-4 and TRBJ1-2): ETGVTQSPTHLIKTRGQQVTLRCSSQSGHNTVSWYQQALGQGPQFIFQYYREEENGRGNFPPRFSGLQFPNYSSELNVNALELDDSALYLCASSPETGGEGYTFGSGTRLTVV.

This clone has just one count. The rearrangement joins TRBV7-8 to TRBJ2-1; TRBD2 aligns across 13 bases. This CDR3 has 18 amino acids. Germline lookup yields CDR1 SGHVS and CDR2 FQNEAQ. V lost 5 bases, J lost 6 bases, and 13 bases stayed unmatched. CDR3 in DNA: TGTGCCAGCAGCCAAACTAGCGGGAGGGGATCAAGTAGCAATGAGCAGTTCTTC. This translates into CASSQTSGRGSSSNEQFF.

The chain links TRBV18 to TRBJ2-5; 9 bases are shared with TRBD1. The trim removed 3 bases at V and 4 bases at J, leaving 3 bases unmatched. Germline values: CDR1 KGHSH, CDR2 LQKENI. CDR3 length: 14 amino acids. The CDR3 loop is CASSPGQGGETQYF. CDR3 in DNA: TGTGCCAGCTCACCGGGACAGGGAGGAGAGACCCAGTACTTC.

V usage is TRBV7-2 and J usage is TRBJ2-2, with D perhaps TRBD1 (6 bases). The V gene's germline CDR1 is SGHTA and CDR2 FQGNSA. The CDR3 consists of 17 residues. Trimming removed 1 base from V and 5 bases from J, with 17 bases in between. In DNA form, the CDR3 reads TGTGCCAGCAGCTTAGAGTCTGGGGGCGCAAAGACCGGGGAGCTGTTTTTT. Its translation is CASSLESGGAKTGELFF.

The rearrangement uses TRBV11-3 and TRBJ2-1; D perhaps matches TRBD2 (5 bases). There are 14 residues in the CDR3. Trimming shortened V by 2 bases and J by 7 bases, and 12 bases separated the two germline ends. CDR1 is SGHNT and CDR2 is YENEEA in the germline V gene. The CDR3 DNA reads as TGTGCCAGCAGCTTATCCGGACTCCAAAATGAGCAGTTCTTC. Its translation: CASSLSGLQNEQFF.

The chain joins TRBV6-5 to TRBJ2-7; 8 bases map to TRBD1. With V trimmed by 6 bases and J by 3 bases, 7 bases remained unmatched. Looked up from germline, CDR1 is MNHEY and CDR2 is SVGAGI. The CDR3 is made up of 14 amino acids. The CDR3: CASRQGAGIYEQYF. Here the CDR3 DNA reads TGTGCCAGCAGGCAGGGGGCTGGTATCTACGAGCAGTACTTC.

The chain employs TRBV4-1 and TRBJ1-4, with 8 bases fitting TRBD1. CDR1 is MGHRA and CDR2 is YSYEKL in the germline V gene. This CDR3 region has 16 residues. V lost 1 base, J lost 4 bases, and 5 bases stayed unmatched. CDR3 sequence reads: CASSQGRTGINEKLFF. The CDR3 coding sequence is TGCGCCAGCAGCCAAGGGAGGACAGGGATTAATGAAAAACTGTTTTTT.

The chain uses TRBV21-1 and TRBJ2-2; TRBD1 is the table's D call and was not checked against the DNA. TRBV21-1 is given as a pseudogene. The CDR3 is 12 residues long. The CDR3 region is CASVGRSGELFF. CDR3 sequence (DNA): TGTGCCAGCGTTGGGCGTAGCGGGGAGCTGTTTTTT.